The 30 T cell receptor beta chains in this list originate from one sample, sequenced in a study of T cells expressing NK-cell markers. TCRdb re-called the 5' RACE reads; every CDR3 protein appears as one record, without DNA. The table counts some 450,000 distinct CDR3 sequences; under 7.5% lies in the top ten. The sample taken for sequencing was blood T cells: a sorted CD56 or NKG2C T cell subset, CD4+ or CD8+ T cells, or bulk PBMC T cells (not recorded which). These receptors all come from a woman aged 18-70 years in good health.

This chain joins TRBV20-1 and TRBJ2-5; TCRdb proposes TRBD1, but this gene call is untestable without DNA. The CDR3 covers 14 residues. Germline V CDR1 and CDR2: DFQATT, SNEGSKA (reference sequence). The CDR3: CSANQLAVGATQYF.

This CDR3 reads CASSRTGGVTEAFF. The chain has TRBV7-2 and TRBJ1-1; no DNA is available, so the TRBD1 call from TCRdb remains unchecked. This CDR3 contains 14 residues. Germline values: CDR1 SGHTA, CDR2 FQGNSA.

V usage is TRBV28 and J usage is TRBJ1-5; the TCRdb call, TRBD1, lacks DNA for checking. The CDR3 contains 14 residues. Germline lookup yields CDR1 MDHEN and CDR2 SYDVKM. CDR3 protein: CASSSRTGYQPQHF.

CDR3 sequence: CASSADAGEQFF. The chain links TRBV27 to TRBJ2-1. This CDR3 is built from 12 residues. CDR1 and CDR2 from the germline V gene are MNHEY and SMNVEV (reference sequence).

V usage is TRBV27 and J usage is TRBJ1-2; TCRdb designates TRBD1, a call that cannot be tested without DNA. The CDR3 length is 13 residues. Germline values: CDR1 MNHEY, CDR2 SMNVEV (reference sequence). The CDR3 spells CASSLRQGYGYTF.

The rearrangement joins TRBV6-1 to TRBJ2-4; TCRdb returns TRBD1, unconfirmable since there is no DNA. Germline loops: CDR1 MNHNS, CDR2 SASEGT. The CDR3 loop spans 13 amino acids. CDR3 sequence: CASKGGAVNIQYF.

V gene TRBV5-6 combines with J gene TRBJ1-1; the TRBD1 assignment by TCRdb is unverifiable without DNA. Germline V gives CDR1 SGHDT, CDR2 YYEEEE. CDR3 length equals 15 residues. CDR3 residues: CASRFRQGLNTEAFF.

J is TRBJ1-1 and V is TRBV30; the TCRdb call, TRBD1, lacks DNA for checking. The CDR3 totals 13 residues. Germline values: CDR1 GTSNPN, CDR2 SVGIG (reference sequence). The CDR3 sequence is CAWAGALGTEAFF.

CDR3: CASSLGPLGTEAFF. This sequence joins TRBV7-2 and TRBJ1-1. The CDR3 length is 14 residues. CDR1 and CDR2 from the germline V gene are SGHTA and FQGNSA.

V and J are TRBV30 and TRBJ1-2. This CDR3 has 14 residues. Germline V lookup: CDR1 GTSNPN, CDR2 SVGIG (reference sequence). The CDR3 loop is CAWSASPVRYGYTF. Together with reference TRBV30 and TRBJ1-2, the CDR3 gives the full variable domain: SQTIHQWPATLVQPVGSPLSLECTVEGTSNPNLYWYRQAAGRGLQLLFYSVGIGQISSEVPQNLSASRPQDRQFILSSKKLLLSDSGFYLCAWSASPVRYGYTFGSGTRLTVV.

The chain links TRBV12-3 or TRBV12-4 to TRBJ2-1; TCRdb's D call of TRBD1 is untestable without DNA. The CDR3 has 14 residues. The CDR3 protein is CASKAQGPYNEQFF.

The chain employs TRBV30 and TRBJ2-1; without DNA, the TCRdb call of TRBD2 cannot be checked. The CDR3 runs 14 residues. CDR1 and CDR2 (germline): GTSNPN, SVGIG (reference sequence). The CDR3 region is CAWSIAVSYNEQFF. Together with reference TRBV30 and TRBJ2-1, the CDR3 gives the full variable domain: SQTIHQWPATLVQPVGSPLSLECTVEGTSNPNLYWYRQAAGRGLQLLFYSVGIGQISSEVPQNLSASRPQDRQFILSSKKLLLSDSGFYLCAWSIAVSYNEQFFGPGTRLTVL.

The V and J genes are TRBV12-3 or TRBV12-4 and TRBJ2-5; TCRdb picks TRBD2, but there is no DNA to check that call. The CDR3 spans 14 residues. This CDR3 is CASTRGLAVETQYF.

This chain joins TRBV20-1 and TRBJ2-2. Germline V CDR1 and CDR2: DFQATT, SNEGSKA (reference sequence). CDR3 length: 14 amino acids. CDR3 amino acids: CSARDRGNTGELFF.

The chain has TRBV12-3 or TRBV12-4 and TRBJ2-3. CDR3 size: 15 residues. The CDR3 here is CASRRGRFSTDTQYF.

The J gene is TRBJ2-3, the V gene TRBV11-1; TCRdb reports TRBD1, a call that lacks DNA to check it against. Germline values: CDR1 SGHAT, CDR2 FQDESV (reference sequence). The CDR3 is 19 amino acids. CDR3 in amino acids: CASSFQGAASGPFSDTQYF.

This sequence joins TRBV29-1 and TRBJ2-6. Germline V gene data show CDR1 as SQVTM and CDR2 as ANQGSEA. This CDR3 has 15 amino acids. This CDR3 is CSVGHDSSGANVLTF.

This rearrangement joins TRBV29-1 to TRBJ2-1; TCRdb returns TRBD2, unconfirmable since there is no DNA. Germline V gene lookup returns CDR1 SQVTM and CDR2 ANQGSEA. This CDR3 has 15 residues. The CDR3 loop is CSVANLAGAYNEQFF.

The chain employs TRBV25-1 and TRBJ2-3; TCRdb returns TRBD1, unconfirmable since there is no DNA. Germline-derived CDR1 and CDR2 are MGHDK and SYGVNS. The CDR3 is 12 residues long. The CDR3 protein is CATGQGTDTQYF.

The rearrangement joins TRBV5-6 to TRBJ2-1; no DNA is available, so the TRBD2 call from TCRdb remains unchecked. In germline, CDR1 is SGHDT, CDR2 YYEEEE. The CDR3 is 15 residues long. The CDR3 protein is CASSFMAGQVNEQFF.

The chain uses TRBV15 and TRBJ2-7; the TCRdb D gene call, TRBD1, has no DNA to confirm it. CDR1 and CDR2 from the germline V gene are LNHNV and YYDKDF (reference sequence). The CDR3 is 13 amino acids. CDR3 loop: CATALGRTYEQYF.

The rearrangement joins TRBV20-1 to TRBJ2-1; TCRdb calls TRBD1, which cannot be checked without DNA. Germline V gene sequence: CDR1 DFQATT, CDR2 SNEGSKA (reference sequence). This CDR3 is 15 amino acids long. The chain's CDR3 is CSARSGTIAYNEQFF.

The V and J genes are TRBV29-1 and TRBJ2-1; TCRdb returns TRBD2, unconfirmable since there is no DNA. This CDR3 is 13 amino acids long. Germline CDR1 reads SQVTM; CDR2 reads ANQGSEA. CDR3 sequence reads: CSLTSGGYNEQFF.

The chain has TRBV20-1 and TRBJ2-4; with no DNA, the TCRdb D assignment of TRBD2 cannot be verified. The CDR3 consists of 15 residues. Germline CDR1 is DFQATT and CDR2 is SNEGSKA (reference sequence). CDR3 in amino acids: CSARDSWPTKNIQYF.

The V call is TRBV7-2, the J call TRBJ2-2; with no DNA, the TCRdb D assignment of TRBD1 cannot be verified. CDR1 and CDR2 from the germline V gene are SGHTA and FQGNSA. CDR3 length equals 15 residues. CDR3: CASSAVQGGTGELFF.

The V gene is TRBV9, the J gene TRBJ1-1; with no DNA, the TCRdb D assignment of TRBD1 cannot be verified. This CDR3 spans 16 amino acids. Germline V gene lookup returns CDR1 SGDLS and CDR2 YYNGEE. This CDR3 reads CASSVVGGRGGSEAFF.

The chain uses TRBV18 and TRBJ2-5; TCRdb's assignment of TRBD2 cannot be checked, as there is no DNA. CDR3 length: 13 amino acids. CDR1 and CDR2 from the germline V gene are KGHSH and LQKENI. CDR3 loop: CASSPPESGPQYF.

This sequence joins TRBV7-2 and TRBJ1-1. In germline, CDR1 is SGHTA, CDR2 FQGNSA. The CDR3 is 14 residues long. CDR3 protein: CASSWGTANTEAFF. Full variable domain (missing parts from reference TRBV7-2 and TRBJ1-1): GAGVSQSPSNKVTEKGKDVELRCDPISGHTALYWYRQSLGQGLEFLIYFQGNSAPDKSGLPSDRFSAERTGGSVSTLTIQRTQQEDSAVYLCASSWGTANTEAFFGQGTRLTVV.

The V call is TRBV5-4, the J call TRBJ1-2; TCRdb names TRBD1, which stays unverified in the absence of DNA. CDR1 is SGHNT and CDR2 is YYREEE in the germline V gene (reference sequence). The CDR3 is made up of 16 amino acids. The CDR3 loop reads CASRPGTGTANYGYTF.

The chain joins TRBV12-3 or TRBV12-4 to TRBJ2-1; TCRdb gives TRBD2 as the D gene, but with no DNA this cannot be confirmed. This CDR3 has 15 residues. The CDR3 region is CASSLASGKGNEQFF.